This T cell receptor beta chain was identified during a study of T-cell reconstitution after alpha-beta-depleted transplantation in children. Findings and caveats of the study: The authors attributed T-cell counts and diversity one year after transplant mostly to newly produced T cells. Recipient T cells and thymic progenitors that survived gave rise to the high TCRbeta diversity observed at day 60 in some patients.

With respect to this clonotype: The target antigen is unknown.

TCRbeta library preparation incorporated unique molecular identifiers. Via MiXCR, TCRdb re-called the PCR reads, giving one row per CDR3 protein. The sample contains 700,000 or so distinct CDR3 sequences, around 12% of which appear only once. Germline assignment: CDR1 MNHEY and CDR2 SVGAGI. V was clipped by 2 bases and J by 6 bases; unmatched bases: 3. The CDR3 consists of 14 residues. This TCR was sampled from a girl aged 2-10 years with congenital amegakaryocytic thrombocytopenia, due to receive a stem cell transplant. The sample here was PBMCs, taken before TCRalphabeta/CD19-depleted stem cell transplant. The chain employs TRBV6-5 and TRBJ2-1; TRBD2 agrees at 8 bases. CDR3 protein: CASSYLAGTNEQFF. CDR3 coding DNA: TGTGCCAGCAGTTACCTAGCGGGTACCAATGAGCAGTTCTTC.